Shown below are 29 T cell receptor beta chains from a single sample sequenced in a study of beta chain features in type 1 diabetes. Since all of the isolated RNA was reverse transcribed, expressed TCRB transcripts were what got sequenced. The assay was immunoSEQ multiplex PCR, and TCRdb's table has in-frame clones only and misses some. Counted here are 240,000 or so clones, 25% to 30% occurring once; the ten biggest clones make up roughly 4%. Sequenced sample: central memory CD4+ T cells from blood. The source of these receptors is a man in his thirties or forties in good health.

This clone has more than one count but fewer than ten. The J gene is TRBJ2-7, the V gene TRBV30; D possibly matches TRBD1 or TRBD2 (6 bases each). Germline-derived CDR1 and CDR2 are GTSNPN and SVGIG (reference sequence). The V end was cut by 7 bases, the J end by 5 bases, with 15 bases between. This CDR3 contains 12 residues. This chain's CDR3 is CAFGAEGDEQYF. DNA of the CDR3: TGTGCCTTCGGGGCGGAGGGGGACGAGCAGTACTTC.

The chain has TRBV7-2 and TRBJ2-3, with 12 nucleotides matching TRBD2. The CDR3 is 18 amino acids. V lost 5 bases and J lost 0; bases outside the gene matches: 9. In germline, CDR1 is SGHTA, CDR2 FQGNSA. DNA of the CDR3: TGTGCCAGCAGCCCTACTCTAGCGGGGGGGCCCAGCACAGATACGCAGTATTTT. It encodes CASSPTLAGGPSTDTQYF.

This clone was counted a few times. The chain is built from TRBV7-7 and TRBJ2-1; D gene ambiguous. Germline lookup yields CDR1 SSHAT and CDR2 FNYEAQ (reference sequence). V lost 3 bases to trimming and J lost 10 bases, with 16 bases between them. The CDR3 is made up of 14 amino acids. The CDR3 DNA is TGTGCCAGCAGCTTGTCTCTCTCAGCAGGAGAGCAGTTCTTC. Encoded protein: CASSLSLSAGEQFF.

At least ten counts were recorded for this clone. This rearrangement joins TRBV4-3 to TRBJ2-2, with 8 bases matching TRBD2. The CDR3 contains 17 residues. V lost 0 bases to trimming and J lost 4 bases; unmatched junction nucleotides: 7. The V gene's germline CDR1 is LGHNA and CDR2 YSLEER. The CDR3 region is CASSQERLAGFTGELFF. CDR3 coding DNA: TGCGCCAGCAGCCAAGAGAGGCTAGCGGGCTTCACCGGGGAGCTGTTTTTT.

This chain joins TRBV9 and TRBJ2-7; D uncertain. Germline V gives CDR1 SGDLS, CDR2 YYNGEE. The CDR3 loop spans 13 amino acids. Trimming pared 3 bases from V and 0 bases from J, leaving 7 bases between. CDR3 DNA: TGTGCCAGCAGCGGCCACAGCTCCTACGAGCAGTACTTC. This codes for CASSGHSSYEQYF.

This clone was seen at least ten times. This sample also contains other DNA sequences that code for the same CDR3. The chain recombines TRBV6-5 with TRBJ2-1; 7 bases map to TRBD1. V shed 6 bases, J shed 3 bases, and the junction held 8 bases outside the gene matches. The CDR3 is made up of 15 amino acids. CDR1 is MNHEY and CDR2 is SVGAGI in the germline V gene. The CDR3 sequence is CASRRQGLDYNEQFF. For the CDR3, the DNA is TGTGCCAGCAGGCGACAGGGTCTTGACTACAATGAGCAGTTCTTC.

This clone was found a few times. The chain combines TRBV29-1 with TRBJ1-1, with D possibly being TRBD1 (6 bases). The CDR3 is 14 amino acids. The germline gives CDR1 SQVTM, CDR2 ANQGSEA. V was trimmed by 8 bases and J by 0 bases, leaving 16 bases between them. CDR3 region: CSSREGQLNTEAFF. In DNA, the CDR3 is TGCAGCTCTAGAGAGGGACAATTGAACACTGAAGCTTTCTTT.

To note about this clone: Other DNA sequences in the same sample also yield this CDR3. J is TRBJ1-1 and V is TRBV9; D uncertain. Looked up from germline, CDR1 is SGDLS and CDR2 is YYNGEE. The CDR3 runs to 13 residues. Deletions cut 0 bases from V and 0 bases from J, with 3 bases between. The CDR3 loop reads CASSVVLNTEAFF. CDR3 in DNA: TGTGCCAGCAGCGTAGTACTGAACACTGAAGCTTTCTTT.

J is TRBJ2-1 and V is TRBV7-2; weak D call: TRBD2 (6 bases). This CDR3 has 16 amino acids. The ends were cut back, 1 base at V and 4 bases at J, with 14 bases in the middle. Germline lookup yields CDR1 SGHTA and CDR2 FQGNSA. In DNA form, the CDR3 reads TGTGCCAGCAGCTTAGTACTGGCGGGAAGATACAATGAGCAGTTCTTC. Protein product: CASSLVLAGRYNEQFF.

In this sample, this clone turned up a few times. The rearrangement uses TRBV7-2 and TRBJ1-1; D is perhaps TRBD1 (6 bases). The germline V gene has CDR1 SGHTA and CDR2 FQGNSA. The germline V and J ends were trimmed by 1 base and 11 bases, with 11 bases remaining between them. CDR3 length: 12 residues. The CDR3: CASSLGAGGAFF. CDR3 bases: TGTGCCAGCAGCTTAGGAGCGGGGGGCGCTTTCTTT.

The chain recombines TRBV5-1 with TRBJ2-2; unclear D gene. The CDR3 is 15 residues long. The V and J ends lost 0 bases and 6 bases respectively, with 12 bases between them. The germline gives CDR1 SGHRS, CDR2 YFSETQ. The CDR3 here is CASSLGPVGAGELFF. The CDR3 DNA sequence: TGCGCCAGCAGCTTGGGCCCGGTTGGCGCCGGGGAGCTGTTTTTT.

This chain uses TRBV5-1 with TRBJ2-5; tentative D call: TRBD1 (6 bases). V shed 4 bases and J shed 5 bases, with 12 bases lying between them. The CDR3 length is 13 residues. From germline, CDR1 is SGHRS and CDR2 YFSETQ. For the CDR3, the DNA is TGCGCCAGCAGCGTTGACAGGTGGGAGACCCAGTACTTC. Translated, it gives CASSVDRWETQYF.

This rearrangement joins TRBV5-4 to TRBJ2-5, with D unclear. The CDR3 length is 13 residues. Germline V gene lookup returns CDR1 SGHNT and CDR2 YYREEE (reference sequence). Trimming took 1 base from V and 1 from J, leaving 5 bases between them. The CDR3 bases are TGTGCCAGCAGCTTGCCCTCCCAAGAGACCCAGTACTTC. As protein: CASSLPSQETQYF.

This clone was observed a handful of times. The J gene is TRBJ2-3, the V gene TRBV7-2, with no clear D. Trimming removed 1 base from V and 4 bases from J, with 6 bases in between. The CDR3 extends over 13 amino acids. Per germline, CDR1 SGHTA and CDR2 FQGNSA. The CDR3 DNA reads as TGTGCCAGCAGCTTAGGAGAGGCAGATACGCAGTATTTT. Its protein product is CASSLGEADTQYF.

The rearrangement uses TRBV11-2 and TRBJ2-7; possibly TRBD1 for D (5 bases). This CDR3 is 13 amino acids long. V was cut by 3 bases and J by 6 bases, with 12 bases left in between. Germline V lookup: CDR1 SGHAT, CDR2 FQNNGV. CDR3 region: CASSLKGFAEQYF. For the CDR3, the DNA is TGTGCCAGCAGCTTGAAGGGGTTCGCCGAGCAGTACTTC.

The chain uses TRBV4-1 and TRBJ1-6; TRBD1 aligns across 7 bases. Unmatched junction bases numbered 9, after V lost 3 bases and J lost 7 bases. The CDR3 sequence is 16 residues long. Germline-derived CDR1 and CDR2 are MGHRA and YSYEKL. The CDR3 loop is CASSQEPGQPNSPLHF. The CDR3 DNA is TGCGCCAGCAGCCAGGAGCCGGGACAGCCAAATTCACCCCTCCACTTT.

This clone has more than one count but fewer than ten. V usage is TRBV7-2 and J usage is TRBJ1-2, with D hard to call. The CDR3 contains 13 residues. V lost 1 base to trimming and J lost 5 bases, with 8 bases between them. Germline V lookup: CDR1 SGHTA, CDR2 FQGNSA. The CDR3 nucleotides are TGTGCCAGCAGCTTAGGGCCGCAATATGGCTACACCTTC. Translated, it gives CASSLGPQYGYTF.

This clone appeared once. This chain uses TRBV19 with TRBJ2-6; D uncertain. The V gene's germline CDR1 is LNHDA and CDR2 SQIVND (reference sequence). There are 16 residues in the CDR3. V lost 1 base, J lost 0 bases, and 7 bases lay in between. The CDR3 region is CASSIVRFSGANVLTF. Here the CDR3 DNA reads TGTGCCAGTAGTATAGTCCGCTTCTCTGGGGCCAACGTCCTGACTTTC.

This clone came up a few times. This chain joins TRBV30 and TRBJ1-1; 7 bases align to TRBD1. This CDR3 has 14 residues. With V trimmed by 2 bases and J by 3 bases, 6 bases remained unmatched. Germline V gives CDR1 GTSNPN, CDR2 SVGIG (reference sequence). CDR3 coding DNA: TGTGCCTGGAGTCCGCCCGACAGGGACACTGAAGCTTTCTTT. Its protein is CAWSPPDRDTEAFF.

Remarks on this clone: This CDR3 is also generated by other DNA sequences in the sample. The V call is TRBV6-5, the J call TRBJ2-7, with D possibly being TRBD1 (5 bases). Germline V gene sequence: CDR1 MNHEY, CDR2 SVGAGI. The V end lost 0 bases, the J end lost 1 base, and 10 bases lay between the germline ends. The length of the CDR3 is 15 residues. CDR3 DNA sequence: TGTGCCAGCAGTTACTCGACAGCCGGATCCTACGAGCAGTACTTC. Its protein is CASSYSTAGSYEQYF.

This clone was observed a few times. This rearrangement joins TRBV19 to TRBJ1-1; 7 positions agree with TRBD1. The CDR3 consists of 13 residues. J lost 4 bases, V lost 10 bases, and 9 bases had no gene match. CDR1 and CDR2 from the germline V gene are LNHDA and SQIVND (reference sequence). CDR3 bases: TGTGCCACCAAACAGGGGACCGGCACTGAAGCTTTCTTT. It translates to CATKQGTGTEAFF.

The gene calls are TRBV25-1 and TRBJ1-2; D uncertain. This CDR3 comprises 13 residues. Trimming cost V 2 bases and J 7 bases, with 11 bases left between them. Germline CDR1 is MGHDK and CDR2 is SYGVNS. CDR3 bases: TGTGCCAGCAGTGAAAGGGCATATAGTGGCTACACCTTC. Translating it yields CASSERAYSGYTF.

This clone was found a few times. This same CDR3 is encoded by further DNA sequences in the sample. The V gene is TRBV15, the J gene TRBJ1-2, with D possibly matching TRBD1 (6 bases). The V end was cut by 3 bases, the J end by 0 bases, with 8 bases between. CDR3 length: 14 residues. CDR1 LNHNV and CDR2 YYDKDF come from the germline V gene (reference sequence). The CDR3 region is CATSRDSTNYGYTF. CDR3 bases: TGTGCCACCAGCAGGGACAGTACTAACTATGGCTACACCTTC.

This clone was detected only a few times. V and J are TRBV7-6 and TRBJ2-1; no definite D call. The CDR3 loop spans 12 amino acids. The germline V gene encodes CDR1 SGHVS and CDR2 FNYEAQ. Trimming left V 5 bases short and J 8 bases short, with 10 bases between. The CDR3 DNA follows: TGTGCCAGCAGCCCTCCTGCTGATGAGCAGTTCTTC. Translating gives CASSPPADEQFF.

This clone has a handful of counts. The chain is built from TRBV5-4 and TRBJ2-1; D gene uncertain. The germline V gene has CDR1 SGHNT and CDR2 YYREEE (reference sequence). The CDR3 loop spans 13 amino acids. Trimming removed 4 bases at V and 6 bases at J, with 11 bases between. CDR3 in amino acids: CASSLTLTNEQFF. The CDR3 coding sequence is TGTGCCAGCAGCCTCACGCTAACCAATGAGCAGTTCTTC.

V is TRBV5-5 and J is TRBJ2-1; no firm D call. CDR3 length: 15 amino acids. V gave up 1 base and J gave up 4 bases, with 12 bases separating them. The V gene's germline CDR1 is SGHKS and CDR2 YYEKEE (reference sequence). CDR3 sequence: CASSLTTSPYNEQFF. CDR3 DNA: TGTGCCAGCAGCTTGACAACCTCCCCTTACAATGAGCAGTTCTTC.

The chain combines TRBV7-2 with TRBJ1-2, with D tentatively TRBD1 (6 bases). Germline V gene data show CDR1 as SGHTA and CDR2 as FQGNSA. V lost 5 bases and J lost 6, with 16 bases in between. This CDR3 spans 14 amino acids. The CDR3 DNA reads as TGTGCCAGCAGCCCCCGAGGGCAGGGGAATGGCTACACCTTC. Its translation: CASSPRGQGNGYTF.

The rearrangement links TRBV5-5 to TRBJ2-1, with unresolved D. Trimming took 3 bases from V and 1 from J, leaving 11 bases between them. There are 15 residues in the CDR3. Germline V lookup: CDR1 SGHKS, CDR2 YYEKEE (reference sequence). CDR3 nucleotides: TGTGCCAGCAGCTCGGCTTTCGCTTCCTACAATGAGCAGTTCTTC. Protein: CASSSAFASYNEQFF.

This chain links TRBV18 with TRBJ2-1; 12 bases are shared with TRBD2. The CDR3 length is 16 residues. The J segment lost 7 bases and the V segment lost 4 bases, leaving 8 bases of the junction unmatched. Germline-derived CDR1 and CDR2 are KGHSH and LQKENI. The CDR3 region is CASSLGLAGLGNEQFF. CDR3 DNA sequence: TGTGCCAGCTCACTCGGACTAGCGGGATTGGGGAATGAGCAGTTCTTC.